A single sample gave rise to the 26 T cell receptor beta chains below, sequenced in a study of control samples from healthy donors and cancer patients. Libraries were prepared by immunoSEQ multiplex PCR; TCRdb keeps only in-frame clonotypes and omits some of them. Of around 110,000 clones listed, roughly 92% are singletons. The sample consisted of blood. Receptor source: a man aged 30-40 years in good health.

V usage is TRBV28 and J usage is TRBJ2-3; TRBD1 matches at 10 bases. The CDR3 contains 16 residues. Germline V CDR1 and CDR2: MDHEN, SYDVKM. The V and J ends lost 1 base and 4 bases, in that order; junction bases with no gene match: 5. CDR3 DNA sequence: TGTGCCAGCAGTTTATTCGGGGGACAGGGGTCAGATACGCAGTATTTT. Amino acids: CASSLFGGQGSDTQYF.

This sequence joins TRBV10-3 and TRBJ2-7, with D unclear. This CDR3 has 16 residues. V lost 0 bases, J lost 6 bases, and 18 bases lay in between. CDR1 ENHRY and CDR2 SYGVKD come from the germline V gene. Written as DNA, the CDR3 is TGTGCCATCAGTGAGTCCGGCCTACGCTCCCCCAGCGAGCAGTACTTC. It yields the protein CAISESGLRSPSEQYF.

The table lists this clone with a count of one. This chain joins TRBV5-1 and TRBJ2-3, with 9 bases that match TRBD1. Germline CDR1 and CDR2: SGHRS and YFSETQ. With V trimmed by 4 bases and J by 4 bases, 10 bases remained unmatched. The CDR3 length is 16 residues. The CDR3 spells CASSHNTGTGSDTQYF. Here the CDR3 DNA reads TGCGCCAGCAGCCATAATACTGGGACAGGGTCAGATACGCAGTATTTT.

The V and J genes are TRBV6-5 and TRBJ2-2; a weak D match, TRBD2 (6 bases). Per germline, CDR1 MNHEY and CDR2 SVGAGI. Trimming stripped 6 bases from V and 7 bases from J, with 15 bases between. CDR3 size: 14 residues. The CDR3 region is CASSPMGGVGELFF. CDR3 coding DNA: TGTGCCAGCAGCCCGATGGGGGGAGTCGGGGAGCTGTTTTTT.

This sequence joins TRBV20-1 and TRBJ1-5, with 7 bases matching TRBD1. CDR1 is DFQATT, CDR2 SNEGSKA, per germline (reference sequence). CDR3 length equals 12 residues. V was clipped by 3 bases and J by 7 bases; unmatched bases: 3. Here the CDR3 DNA reads TGCAGTGCTAGTGACAGGGTACAGCCCCAGCATTTT. Translating gives CSASDRVQPQHF.

Concerning this clone itself: Sequence at one end of the junction differs from germline and may be a read error. The chain employs TRBV28 and TRBJ1-1; 11 positions agree with TRBD1. Per the germline V gene, CDR1 is MDHEN and CDR2 is SYDVKM. This CDR3 spans 15 amino acids. CDR3 region: CASCAGQGAGGEASF. In nucleotides, the CDR3 is TGTGCCAGCTGCGCCGGACAGGGGGCCGGAGGTGAGGCTTCCTTC.

V and J are TRBV3-1 (or the pseudogene TRBV3-2) and TRBJ1-6, with D maybe TRBD1 (5 bases). Trimming removed 4 bases from V and 8 bases from J, with 9 bases in between. The CDR3 spans 13 residues. From germline, CDR1 is LGHDT and CDR2 YNNKEL (reference sequence). CDR3 sequence reads: CASSPPGHSPLHF. In DNA, the CDR3 is TGTGCCAGCAGCCCTCCGGGACATTCACCCCTCCACTTT.

For the CDR3, the DNA is TGTGCCAGCAGTGAAGGGGGCGCCGGATCTTACGAGCAGTACGTC. Encoded protein: CASSEGGAGSYEQYV. The gene calls are TRBV27 and TRBJ2-7; 7 bases align to TRBD1. Trimming took 5 bases from V and 4 from J; bases not matched to a gene: 11. The CDR3 spans 15 residues. The germline V gene encodes CDR1 MNHEY and CDR2 SMNVEV (reference sequence).

The CDR3 spells CASSRARGPRGYTF. For the CDR3, the DNA is TGTGCCAGCAGTAGGGCCAGGGGCCCGCGGGGCTACACCTTC. The rearrangement uses TRBV27 and TRBJ1-2, with D possibly TRBD1 on 6 matching bases. The CDR3 has 14 amino acids. V dropped 5 bases and J dropped 8 bases, with 18 bases sitting between them. From germline, CDR1 is MNHEY and CDR2 SMNVEV (reference sequence).

V usage is TRBV7-9 and J usage is TRBJ1-4, with 9 bases aligning to TRBD1. CDR1 is SEHNR, CDR2 FQNEAQ, per germline (reference sequence). The CDR3 covers 13 residues. The ends lost 7 bases at V and 5 bases at J; junction bases unmatched: 2. DNA for the CDR3: TGTGCCAGCACCGGGACAGGGAATGAAAAACTGTTTTTT. Amino acids: CASTGTGNEKLFF.

This chain connects TRBV5-6 to TRBJ1-6, with 9 nucleotides matching TRBD1. Germline CDR1 SGHDT, CDR2 YYEEEE. This CDR3 region has 16 residues. J lost 7 bases, V lost 3 bases, and 8 bases had no gene match. CDR3 nucleotides: TGTGCCAGCAGCTCGGACAGGGGAGTCAAGAATTCACCCCTCCACTTT. It specifies CASSSDRGVKNSPLHF.

The chain links TRBV3-1 (or the pseudogene TRBV3-2) to TRBJ1-2; D might be TRBD1 (6 bases). The CDR3 is 14 amino acids. The germline CDR1 and CDR2 sequences are LGHDT and YNNKEL (reference sequence). Trimming shortened V by 1 base and J by 6 bases, and 12 bases separated the two germline ends. The DNA for the CDR3 is TGTGCCAGCAGCCAAGTCGGGGGGCAGGATGGCTACACCTTC. This gives the protein CASSQVGGQDGYTF.

This chain connects TRBV19 to TRBJ2-2, with TRBD2 matching over 12 bases. Unmatched junction bases numbered 3, after V lost 6 bases and J lost 7 bases. The CDR3 is 14 residues long. Germline-derived CDR1 and CDR2 are LNHDA and SQIVND (reference sequence). CDR3 region: CASRTSGGNGELFF. For the CDR3, the DNA is TGTGCCAGTAGGACTAGCGGGGGTAACGGGGAGCTGTTTTTT.

In nucleotides, the CDR3 is TGTGCCAGCAGCCCTAGAGAGGGGGAAAGAACCGGGGAGCTGTTTTTT. It specifies CASSPREGERTGELFF. J is TRBJ2-2 and V is TRBV11-2, with TRBD1 as a possible D gene (6 bases). Germline assignment: CDR1 SGHAT and CDR2 FQNNGV. There are 16 residues in the CDR3. Deletions cut 5 bases from V and 5 bases from J, with 18 bases between.

This sequence joins TRBV24-1 and TRBJ2-2; D might be TRBD2 (5 bases). The CDR3 is 16 amino acids. CDR1 is KGHDR and CDR2 is SFDVKD in the germline V gene. V dropped 5 bases and J dropped 0 bases, with 12 bases sitting between them. The CDR3 DNA sequence: TGTGCCACCAGTGCTGAGAGCGGACCGAACACCGGGGAGCTGTTTTTT. Translation: CATSAESGPNTGELFF.

V and J are TRBV28 and TRBJ1-4; the match to TRBD1 covers 7 bases. The J segment lost 6 bases and the V segment lost 2 bases, leaving 0 bases of the junction unmatched. This CDR3 has 13 amino acids. Looked up from germline, CDR1 is MDHEN and CDR2 is SYDVKM. The CDR3 region has the DNA TGTGCCAGCAGTTTAGGACAGGATGAAAAACTGTTTTTT. This translates into CASSLGQDEKLFF.

The chain joins TRBV4-1 to TRBJ2-2; no firm D call. The CDR3 length is 13 residues. The V gene lost 0 bases and the J gene lost 6 bases, with 5 bases spanning the gap. Germline values: CDR1 MGHRA, CDR2 YSYEKL. The CDR3 sequence: CASSQDTSGELFF. CDR3 bases: TGCGCCAGCAGCCAAGATACGTCCGGGGAGCTGTTTTTT.

The chain links TRBV6-6 to TRBJ1-6; D is unclear. CDR3 length: 14 residues. Germline V CDR1 and CDR2: MNHNY, SVGAGI (reference sequence). Trimming removed 2 bases at V and 8 bases at J, with 10 bases between. Here the CDR3 reads CASSYRVGDSPLHF. Written as DNA, the CDR3 is TGTGCCAGCAGTTACAGGGTCGGGGATTCACCCCTCCACTTT.

The gene calls are TRBV6-2 or TRBV6-3 and TRBJ2-3; 11 bases fit TRBD2. V dropped 6 bases and J dropped 0; count of bases not matched to a gene: 8. The CDR3 loop spans 17 amino acids. From germline, CDR1 is MNHEY and CDR2 SVGEGT. CDR3 sequence reads: CASSPIGTSGSTDTQYF. The CDR3 DNA reads as TGTGCCAGCAGCCCAATTGGGACTAGCGGAAGCACAGATACGCAGTATTTT.

CDR3 DNA: TGTGCCAGCAGCTTAAAGATTACTAATGAAAAACTGTTTTTT. This translates into CASSLKITNEKLFF. The chain combines TRBV7-9 with TRBJ1-4; D gene unclear. Trimming took off 2 bases at V and 2 bases at J, with 6 bases between the two ends. This CDR3 has 14 residues. Germline values: CDR1 SEHNR, CDR2 FQNEAQ (reference sequence).

V is TRBV3-1 (or the pseudogene TRBV3-2) and J is TRBJ1-3; 8 bases map to TRBD1. Germline V CDR1 and CDR2: LGHDT, YNNKEL (reference sequence). The CDR3 loop spans 15 amino acids. V shed 2 bases and J 2 bases; nucleotides not matched to a gene: 2. CDR3 nucleotide sequence: TGTGCCAGCAGCCAACGGGACAGGCCTGGAAACACCATATATTTT. Residues: CASSQRDRPGNTIYF.

Worth noting for this clone: One end of the junction fails to match germline, which may point to a read error. The chain joins TRBV19 to TRBJ2-1, with TRBD2 identical over 7 bases. The CDR3 runs 17 residues. Per the germline V gene, CDR1 is LNHDA and CDR2 is SQIVND (reference sequence). CDR3 nucleotides: TGTGTCAGTAGTATATTTGGGGGGGGGAGCTCCTACAATGAGCAGTTCTTC. Its translation: CVSSIFGGGSSYNEQFF.

V and J are TRBV5-6 and TRBJ1-1; a possible D gene is TRBD1 (5 bases). The ends were cut back, 1 base at V and 5 bases at J, with 18 bases in the middle. Germline CDR1 SGHDT, CDR2 YYEEEE. The length of the CDR3 is 16 residues. DNA of the CDR3: TGTGCCAGCAGCTTGTCGGGGGGATTACTTGGGACTGAAGCTTTCTTT. It is translated as CASSLSGGLLGTEAFF.

This rearrangement joins TRBV19 to TRBJ1-2, with 7 bases aligning to TRBD1. The germline gives CDR1 LNHDA, CDR2 SQIVND (reference sequence). Germline trimming cut 8 bases from V and 4 bases from J; bases unmatched to any gene: 10. There are 14 residues in the CDR3. The CDR3 spells CASRYGTAAYGYTF. DNA for the CDR3: TGTGCCAGTCGTTACGGGACAGCAGCCTATGGCTACACCTTC.

This chain connects TRBV2 to TRBJ2-2; 7 bases match TRBD1. CDR3 length: 16 amino acids. V shed 1 base, J shed 9 bases, and the junction held 11 bases outside the gene matches. The germline V gene has CDR1 SNHLY and CDR2 FYNNEI. This CDR3 reads CASSEGKGARGRELFF. The CDR3 coding sequence is TGTGCCAGCAGTGAAGGAAAGGGGGCGAGGGGCAGGGAGCTGTTTTTT.

The CDR3 reads CASSQGRLSYEQYV. The DNA for the CDR3 is TGTGCCAGCAGCCAAGGTAGACTTTCCTACGAGCAGTACGTC. The V gene is TRBV3-1 (or the pseudogene TRBV3-2), the J gene TRBJ2-7; D call uncertain. There are 14 residues in the CDR3. The V end lost 1 base, the J end lost 1 base, and 8 bases lay between the germline ends. In germline, CDR1 is LGHDT, CDR2 YNNKEL (reference sequence).